The sequence of this T cell receptor (beta chain) was determined in a study of patients and donors after allogeneic stem cell transplantation (dated by TCRdb to about 2020). Including cysteine and phenylalanine, the CDR3 has 12 amino acids. Only CDR3 DNA remains: 36 bases, in frame from the first base. V loses 1 base, J loses 4 bases, and the germline ends lie 3 bases apart. The germline V gene (reference sequence) specifies LGHDT as CDR1 and YNNKEL as CDR2. Preparation of the library involved RT-PCR. The reads were generated on a NextSeq 550. The public reads were reanalyzed by TCRdb: fastp trimming at Q25, MiXCR alignment, in-frame beta chains only. Each entry is one CDR3 protein sequence, shown with its most common DNA and genes. The sample yields about 230,000 distinct CDR3 sequences; 11% to 15% were counted once. Roughly 10% of the sample goes to the ten largest clones. With regard to this clonotype: Its target antigen remains unknown. One base away there is no much larger clone; base qualities are not given.

The receptor's source is a human donor who was either an allogeneic HSCT recipient or a stem cell or donor lymphocyte infusion donor (not recorded which). It is not recorded whose cells these are; they may come from a transplant donor. This chain joins TRBV3-1 to TRBJ2-3, with no D gene named confidently. Sequencing was done on a sample of blood, either unsorted or a sorted T cell fraction (not recorded which). The DNA reads TGTGCCAGCAGCCAAGCCGCAGATACGCAGTATTTT. Its product reads: CASSQAADTQYF.